This TCR beta chain was sequenced during a study of T cells after yellow fever vaccination. The CDR3 sequence is 14 residues long. V shed 11 bases and J shed 3 bases, with 20 bases lying between them. Germline V gives CDR1 MDHEN, CDR2 SYDVKM. From the 5' RACE reads, TCRdb called clonotypes with MiXCR, one entry per CDR3 protein. Of some 500,000 distinct CDR3 sequences listed, roughly 14% were seen once; the top ten hold more than 12%. The sequences come from PBMCs, collected on the day of the yellow fever booster vaccination. The TCR originated in a man aged 25 to 45 who received the YFV17D yellow fever vaccine. V gene TRBV28 combines with J gene TRBJ2-7; D is undetermined. CDR3 residues: CAGSTGGTHYEQYF. The CDR3 DNA reads TGTGCCGGTTCCACCGGTGGCACGCACTACGAGCAGTACTTC.